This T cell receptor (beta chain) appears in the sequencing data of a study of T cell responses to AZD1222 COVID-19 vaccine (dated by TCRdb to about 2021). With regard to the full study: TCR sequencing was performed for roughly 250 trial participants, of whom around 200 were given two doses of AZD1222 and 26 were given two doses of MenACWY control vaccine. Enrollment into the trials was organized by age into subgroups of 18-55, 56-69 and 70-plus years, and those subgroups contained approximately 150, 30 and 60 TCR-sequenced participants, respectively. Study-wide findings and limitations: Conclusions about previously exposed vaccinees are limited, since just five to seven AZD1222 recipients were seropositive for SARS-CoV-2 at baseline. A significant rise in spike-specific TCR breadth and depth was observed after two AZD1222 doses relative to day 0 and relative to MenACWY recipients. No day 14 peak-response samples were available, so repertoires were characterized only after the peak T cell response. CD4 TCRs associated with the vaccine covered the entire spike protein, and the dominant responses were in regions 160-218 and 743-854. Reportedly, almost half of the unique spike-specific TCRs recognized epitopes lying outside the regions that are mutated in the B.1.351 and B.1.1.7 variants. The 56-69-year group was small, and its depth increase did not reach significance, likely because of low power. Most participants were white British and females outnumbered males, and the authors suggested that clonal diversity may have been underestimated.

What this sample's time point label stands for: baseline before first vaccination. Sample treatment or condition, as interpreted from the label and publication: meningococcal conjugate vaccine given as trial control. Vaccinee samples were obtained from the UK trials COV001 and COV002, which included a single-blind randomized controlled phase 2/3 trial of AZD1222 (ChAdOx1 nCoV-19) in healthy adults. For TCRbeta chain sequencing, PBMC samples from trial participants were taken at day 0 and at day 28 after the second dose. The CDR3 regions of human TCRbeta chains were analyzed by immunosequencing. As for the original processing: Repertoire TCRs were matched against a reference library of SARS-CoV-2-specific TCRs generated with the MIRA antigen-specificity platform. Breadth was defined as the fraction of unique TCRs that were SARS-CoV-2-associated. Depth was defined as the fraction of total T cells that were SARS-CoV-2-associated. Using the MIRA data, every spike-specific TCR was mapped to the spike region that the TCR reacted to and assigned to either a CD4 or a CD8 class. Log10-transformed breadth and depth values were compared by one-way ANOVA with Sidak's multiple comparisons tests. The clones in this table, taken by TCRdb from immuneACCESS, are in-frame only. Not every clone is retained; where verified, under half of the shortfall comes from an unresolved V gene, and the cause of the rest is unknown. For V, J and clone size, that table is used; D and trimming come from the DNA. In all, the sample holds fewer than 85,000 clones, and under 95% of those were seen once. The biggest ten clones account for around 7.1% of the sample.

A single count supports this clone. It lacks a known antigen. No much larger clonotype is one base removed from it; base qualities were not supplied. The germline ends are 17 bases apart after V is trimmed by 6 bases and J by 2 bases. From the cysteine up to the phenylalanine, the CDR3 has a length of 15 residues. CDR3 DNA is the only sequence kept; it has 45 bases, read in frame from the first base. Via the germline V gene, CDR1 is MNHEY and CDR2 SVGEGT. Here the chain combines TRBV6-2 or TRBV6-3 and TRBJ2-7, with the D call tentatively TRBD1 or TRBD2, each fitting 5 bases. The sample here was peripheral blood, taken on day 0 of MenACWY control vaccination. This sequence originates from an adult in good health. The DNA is TGTGCCAGCAGCAAGGACACGGGAACTACCTACGAGCAGTACTTC. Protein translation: CASSKDTGTTYEQYF.